A selection of T cell receptor beta chains follows, all from one sample in a study of OX40 agonist ivuxolimab in advanced cancers. The data were produced by immunoSEQ multiplex PCR, yet TCRdb's version contains in-frame clones alone and is incomplete. The table shows just under 45,000 clones, with 75% to 90% occurring only once. Sequences were derived from CD4+ or CD8+ T cells sorted from blood, sampled in a trial of the OX40 agonist ivuxolimab. These TCRs come from an adult with an advanced solid tumor such as melanoma, head and neck, liver or kidney cancer. The CDR3 runs from the conserved cysteine through the conserved F or W. A D gene is named only where the DNA matches it firmly. Rows give clone size only sometimes, using once, few, many, or a class for an expanded clone.

clone size	J gene	CDR3 length	D gene	V gene	CDR3 DNA	CDR3 protein
NA	TRBJ1-2	15	NA	TRBV9	TGTGCCAGCAGCTCCCAAGCGGGACGGGGGGCTAGCTACACCTTC	CASSSQAGRGASYTF
few	TRBJ2-6	18	TRBD1	TRBV7-2	TGTGCCAGCAGCCTCCGGGACAGGGTTTTGTCTGGGGCCAACGTCCTGACTTTC	CASSLRDRVLSGANVLTF
NA	TRBJ1-3	15	NA	TRBV5-5	TGTGCCAGCAGCTTTTTGAGTGGCGCTGGAAACACCATATATTTT	CASSFLSGAGNTIYF
NA	TRBJ1-1	14	NA	TRBV12-5	TGTGCTAGTGGTTTGATACCAGAGAACACTGAAGCTTTCTTT	CASGLIPENTEAFF
few	TRBJ2-1	15	NA	TRBV10-3	TGTGCCATCAGTGAAGGACCACCCGGCGGCAATGAGCAGTTCTTC	CAISEGPPGGNEQFF
NA	TRBJ1-2	15	TRBD1	TRBV6-4	TGTGCCAGCAGTGCCGGACAGGGAGTAAACTATGGCTACACCTTC	CASSAGQGVNYGYTF
NA	TRBJ1-1	13	NA	TRBV19	TGTGCCAGTAGCGCTCGGGGTCGTCCTGAAGCTTTCTTT	CASSARGRPEAFF
NA	TRBJ2-2	15	TRBD1	TRBV7-3	TGTGCCAGCAGTCACGGACAGGGGACGGACGGGGAGCTGTTTTTT	CASSHGQGTDGELFF
NA	TRBJ2-7	14	TRBD2	TRBV6-5	TGTGCCAGCAGCCGCGGGGGTCAGATCTACGAGCAGTACTTC	CASSRGGQIYEQYF
NA	TRBJ2-1	14	NA	TRBV27	TGTGCCAGCAGTTTGAGGGCGGGATACAATGAGCAGTTCTTC	CASSLRAGYNEQFF
NA	TRBJ1-5	12	NA	TRBV19	TGTGCCACTGGACCGAGCAATCAGCCCCAGCATTTT	CATGPSNQPQHF
NA	TRBJ2-5	15	NA	TRBV4-3	TGCGCCAGCAGCCACTCTGTCGGGGGCCAAGAGACCCAGTACTTC	CASSHSVGGQETQYF
NA	TRBJ2-1	15	TRBD2	TRBV5-1	TGCGCCAGCAGCTCCCTAGCGGTTTCCTACAATGAGCAGTTCTTC	CASSSLAVSYNEQFF
NA	TRBJ1-4	16	NA	TRBV6-6	TGTGCCAGCAGTTTCCGGGCGACAGCTCCTAATGAAAAACTGTTTTTT	CASSFRATAPNEKLFF
NA	TRBJ2-5	15	NA	TRBV2	TGTGCCAGCGGAGCCCCGACCGGCGGGACGGAGACCCAGTACTTC	CASGAPTGGTETQYF
NA	TRBJ1-4	16	TRBD1	TRBV4-3	TGCGCCAGCAGCCAAGGGGGAGGGACAGGGAATGAAAAACTGTTTTTT	CASSQGGGTGNEKLFF